What follows are 32 T cell receptor beta chains derived from one specimen sequenced in a study of blood T cell repertoires in COVID-19. The method was immunoSEQ multiplex PCR; TCRdb's version includes in-frame clones alone and lacks a portion of them. The sample has 55,000 to 85,000 clones, approximately 85% seen once. The material sequenced was peripheral blood. The receptor source for this set is a human donor in a cohort sampled during active COVID-19.

The CDR3 is CASSPVAGAHNEQFF. As DNA, the CDR3 is TGTGCCAGCAGCCCCGTAGCGGGAGCCCACAATGAGCAGTTCTTC. The rearrangement links TRBV7-2 to TRBJ2-1, with 9 bases lining up with TRBD2. V shed 5 bases, J shed 5 bases, and the junction held 7 bases outside the gene matches. The CDR3 totals 15 residues. Germline assignment: CDR1 SGHTA and CDR2 FQGNSA.

V usage is TRBV29-1 and J usage is TRBJ1-2; D remains ambiguous. The V gene lost 2 bases and the J gene lost 5 bases, with 6 bases spanning the gap. This CDR3 comprises 11 residues. Germline-derived CDR1 and CDR2 are SQVTM and ANQGSEA. CDR3 sequence (DNA): TGCAGCGTTGAATCGACTTATGGCTACACCTTC. Protein: CSVESTYGYTF.

The chain employs TRBV2 and TRBJ1-2; D may be TRBD1 (6 bases). The CDR3 extends over 14 amino acids. Between the trimmed V and J ends, which lost 1 base and 8 bases, there was a span of 14 bases. Germline CDR1 and CDR2: SNHLY and FYNNEI. The CDR3 loop is CASSEGYRVGGYTF. The CDR3 nucleotides are TGTGCCAGCAGTGAAGGGTACAGGGTTGGCGGCTACACCTTC.

The chain joins TRBV7-9 to TRBJ1-1; 7 bases agree with TRBD1. V lost 5 bases and J lost 7; bases outside the gene matches: 16. Germline CDR1 is SEHNR and CDR2 is FQNEAQ (reference sequence). CDR3 length: 16 residues. CDR3 DNA: TGTGCCAGCAGCCAACGGACAGGAGGGGGGTCAAATGAAGCTTTCTTT. It translates to CASSQRTGGGSNEAFF.

This clone was observed a handful of times. The chain couples TRBV30 to TRBJ2-2; 13 bases match TRBD2. J was trimmed by 2 bases and V by 5 bases; bases with no gene match: 8. Germline assignment: CDR1 GTSNPN and CDR2 SVGIG (reference sequence). CDR3 length equals 17 residues. Here the CDR3 DNA reads TGTGCCTGGGGGAAGACTAGCGGGGGGCTCAACACCGGGGAGCTGTTTTTT. It encodes CAWGKTSGGLNTGELFF.

The chain uses TRBV18 and TRBJ1-5, with no clear D. Looked up from germline, CDR1 is KGHSH and CDR2 is LQKENI. V lost 1 base and J lost 1, with 8 bases in between. CDR3 size: 15 residues. The chain's CDR3 is CASSPQVGSNQPQHF. The CDR3 DNA is TGTGCCAGCTCACCACAGGTCGGGAGCAATCAGCCCCAGCATTTT.

The gene calls are TRBV6-5 and TRBJ2-7, with 8 bases fitting TRBD1. From germline, CDR1 is MNHEY and CDR2 SVGAGI. The CDR3 totals 14 residues. V lost 5 bases, J lost 4 bases, and 7 bases stayed unmatched. In DNA form, the CDR3 reads TGTGCCAGCAGTCGACGGACAGGGTATTACGAGCAGTACTTC. Its translation: CASSRRTGYYEQYF.

The rearrangement uses TRBV5-1 and TRBJ2-5; 9 nucleotides agree with TRBD2. CDR1 and CDR2 from the germline V gene are SGHRS and YFSETQ. V dropped 6 bases and J dropped 2; count of bases not matched to a gene: 23. CDR3 size: 20 residues. The CDR3 nucleotides read TGCGCCAGCACCCTCGTGCGGCTAGCGGGGCCGGCGGGGAATCAAGAGACCCAGTACTTC. As protein: CASTLVRLAGPAGNQETQYF.

The chain links TRBV21-1 to TRBJ2-7; the DNA was not used to check the table's D call, TRBD2. TRBV21-1 is termed a pseudogene. The CDR3 has 16 residues. The CDR3 nucleotides are TGTGCCAGCAGCAAAACTAAAACCCCCCTCCGCTACGAGCAGTACTTC. Translation: CASSKTKTPLRYEQYF.

The gene calls are TRBV10-1 and TRBJ1-2; D gene ambiguous. Between the trimmed V and J ends, which lost 4 bases and 8 bases, there was a span of 17 bases. Germline CDR1 WNHNN, CDR2 SYGVQD (reference sequence). This CDR3 comprises 14 residues. The chain's CDR3 is CASSAVRASGGYTF. The CDR3 DNA is TGCGCCAGCAGTGCGGTACGGGCATCGGGGGGCTACACCTTC.

The chain has TRBV5-1 and TRBJ1-4, with a possible D match to TRBD1 (5 bases). V lost 0 bases and J lost 10, with 16 bases in between. The CDR3 is 15 amino acids. Germline loops: CDR1 SGHRS, CDR2 YFSETQ. In nucleotides, the CDR3 is TGCGCCAGCAGCTTGGCCCTTACTGACCAGGGAAAACTGTTTTTT. This codes for CASSLALTDQGKLFF.

The chain recombines TRBV10-3 with TRBJ2-7; D possibly corresponds to TRBD2 (5 bases). This CDR3 is 14 amino acids long. CDR1 ENHRY and CDR2 SYGVKD come from the germline V gene. V was clipped by 5 bases and J by 2 bases, with 13 bases between them. CDR3 sequence reads: CAISQAEVTYEQYF. The DNA for the CDR3 is TGTGCCATCAGTCAAGCGGAGGTAACCTACGAGCAGTACTTC.

The chain links TRBV6-1 to TRBJ2-1, with 14 positions matching TRBD2. J gave up 4 bases and V 1 base, and 3 bases lay outside the gene matches. Germline CDR1 is MNHNS and CDR2 is SASEGT. The CDR3 has 17 amino acids. CDR3 protein: CASSEVGTSGGYNEQFF. CDR3 DNA sequence: TGTGCCAGCAGTGAAGTAGGGACTAGCGGGGGATACAATGAGCAGTTCTTC.

This clone was detected only a few times. This CDR3 reads CASSAGTGPEAFF. CDR3 sequence (DNA): TGTGCCAGCAGCGCGGGGACAGGGCCTGAAGCTTTCTTT. V is TRBV9 and J is TRBJ1-1; 9 bases align to TRBD1. CDR3 length: 13 amino acids. The trim removed 3 bases at V and 6 bases at J, leaving 3 bases unmatched. CDR1 SGDLS and CDR2 YYNGEE come from the germline V gene.

This chain uses TRBV3-1 (or the pseudogene TRBV3-2) with TRBJ2-3; TRBD2 matches 11 bases. From germline, CDR1 is LGHDT and CDR2 YNNKEL (reference sequence). The V gene end was trimmed by 0 bases and the J gene end by 2 bases; junction bases not matched to a gene: 7. The CDR3 loop spans 18 amino acids. The CDR3: CASSQDQGTSGLTDTQYF. The CDR3 DNA follows: TGTGCCAGCAGCCAAGATCAAGGGACTAGCGGACTCACAGATACGCAGTATTTT.

The rearrangement uses TRBV7-9 and TRBJ1-1, with 8 bases that match TRBD1. V trimming: 7 bases; J trimming: 4 bases; junction bases outside the gene matches: 8. The CDR3 has 14 amino acids. Germline CDR1 SEHNR, CDR2 FQNEAQ (reference sequence). As DNA, the CDR3 is TGTGCCAGCACCTCACAGGGGGAAGGCACTGAAGCTTTCTTT. Its protein is CASTSQGEGTEAFF.

The chain uses TRBV5-1 and TRBJ2-2; D is perhaps TRBD2 (5 bases). Trimming took off 6 bases at V and 4 bases at J, with 10 bases between the two ends. CDR3 length equals 13 residues. Germline V gene data show CDR1 as SGHRS and CDR2 as YFSETQ. CDR3 sequence: CASTEAATGELFF. The CDR3 region has the DNA TGCGCCAGCACGGAAGCGGCCACCGGGGAGCTGTTTTTT.

V usage is TRBV7-2 and J usage is TRBJ1-1; 8 nucleotides agree with TRBD1. CDR3 size: 17 residues. Germline CDR1 reads SGHTA; CDR2 reads FQGNSA. With V trimmed by 1 base and J by 0 bases, 7 bases remained unmatched. The CDR3 bases are TGTGCCAGCAGCTTAGGTGGGACAGGTCCCATGAACACTGAAGCTTTCTTT. This encodes CASSLGGTGPMNTEAFF.

This chain links TRBV3-1 (or the pseudogene TRBV3-2) with TRBJ2-2, with a weak D call TRBD1 (5 bases). Trimming pared 6 bases from V and 10 bases from J, leaving 24 bases between. Per germline, CDR1 LGHDT and CDR2 YNNKEL (reference sequence). The CDR3 sequence is 16 residues long. CDR3 bases: TGTGCCAGCAGTCTTATGACAGATCCTGATAGAAAGGAGCTGTTTTTT. It is translated as CASSLMTDPDRKELFF.

To note about this clone: A much larger clone differs from this one at a single base, so this may be a read error. This same CDR3 is encoded by further DNA sequences in the sample. The chain links TRBV4-2 to TRBJ1-1; no clear D. The germline gives CDR1 LGHNA, CDR2 YNFKEQ. Deletions cut 1 base from V and 3 bases from J, with 3 bases between. This CDR3 has 12 residues. In DNA form, the CDR3 reads TGTGCCAGCAGCCAAGTAGACACTGAAGCTTTCTTT. Its translation: CASSQVDTEAFF.

The chain uses TRBV7-9 and TRBJ2-2; TRBD2 might be the D (5 bases). V lost 7 bases and J 4 bases, leaving 13 bases between the germline ends. This CDR3 has 14 residues. Germline-derived CDR1 and CDR2 are SEHNR and FQNEAQ (reference sequence). The CDR3 reads CASTRGGITGELFF. The DNA for the CDR3 is TGTGCCAGCACCCGGGGTGGAATCACCGGGGAGCTGTTTTTT.

This chain connects TRBV27 to TRBJ1-5; 11 bases agree with TRBD1. CDR3 length: 15 residues. Germline V gene data show CDR1 as MNHEY and CDR2 as SMNVEV (reference sequence). V dropped 6 bases and J dropped 5; count of bases not matched to a gene: 6. This CDR3 reads CASSPGQGVDQPQHF. The CDR3 coding sequence is TGTGCCAGCAGCCCGGGACAGGGGGTTGATCAGCCCCAGCATTTT.

The chain employs TRBV7-2 and TRBJ2-3; D is undetermined. The V gene lost 2 bases and the J gene lost 4 bases, with 7 bases spanning the gap. Germline CDR1 is SGHTA and CDR2 is FQGNSA. This CDR3 contains 13 residues. The CDR3 here is CASSLIGSDTQYF. The CDR3 DNA reads as TGTGCCAGCAGCTTAATCGGGTCAGATACGCAGTATTTT.

V gene TRBV28 combines with J gene TRBJ2-1, with TRBD1 matching over 8 bases. Germline assignment: CDR1 MDHEN and CDR2 SYDVKM. Trimming removed 8 bases from V and 2 bases from J; junction bases left unmatched: 5. CDR3 length equals 14 residues. As DNA, the CDR3 is TGTGCCAGCCAAGGACAGGGCCCCTACAATGAGCAGTTCTTC. It yields the protein CASQGQGPYNEQFF.

The rearrangement joins TRBV6-1 to TRBJ2-5; 7 bases map to TRBD2. The CDR3 consists of 18 residues. Germline values: CDR1 MNHNS, CDR2 SASEGT. The ends lost 1 base at V and 3 bases at J; junction bases unmatched: 14. CDR3 coding DNA: TGTGCCAGCAGTGAAGAAGAGCCCGGACGGGGGGTGGAAGAGACCCAGTACTTC. Translating it yields CASSEEEPGRGVEETQYF.

V and J are TRBV3-1 (or the pseudogene TRBV3-2) and TRBJ2-3, with 8 nucleotides matching TRBD2. Germline trimming cut 5 bases from V and 6 bases from J; bases unmatched to any gene: 16. Per germline, CDR1 LGHDT and CDR2 YNNKEL (reference sequence). CDR3 length equals 17 residues. The CDR3 DNA follows: TGTGCCAGCAGCTTCCCCGGACTATCCGGGGGGGGTGATACGCAGTATTTT. Translation: CASSFPGLSGGGDTQYF.

This sequence joins TRBV5-1 and TRBJ2-1; D unclear. This CDR3 region has 16 residues. V was pared by 4 bases and J by 5 bases, with 19 bases between. Germline CDR1 is SGHRS and CDR2 is YFSETQ. The CDR3 protein is CASSEVFSYTDNEQFF. CDR3 coding DNA: TGCGCCAGCAGCGAAGTGTTTAGCTATACGGACAATGAGCAGTTCTTC.

The chain combines TRBV5-1 with TRBJ2-1; maybe TRBD1 (5 bases). The germline V gene encodes CDR1 SGHRS and CDR2 YFSETQ. CDR3 length equals 16 residues. Trimming took 1 base from V and 8 from J, leaving 19 bases between them. The CDR3 region has the DNA TGCGCCAGCAGCTTGCAGGGTCAGGGCGCTGGATATGAGCAGTTCTTC. Translated, it gives CASSLQGQGAGYEQFF. The variable domain in full, completed from reference TRBV5-1 and TRBJ2-1, reads KAGVTQTPRYLIKTRGQQVTLSCSPISGHRSVSWYQQTPGQGLQFLFEYFSETQRNKGNFPGRFSGRQFSNSRSEMNVSTLELGDSALYLCASSLQGQGAGYEQFFGPGTRLTVL.

The rearrangement links TRBV30 to TRBJ2-2, with D perhaps TRBD1 (7 bases). CDR3 length equals 14 residues. V shed 0 bases and J shed 6 bases, with 11 bases lying between them. Germline CDR1 and CDR2: GTSNPN and SVGIG (reference sequence). As DNA, the CDR3 is TGTGCCTGGAGTGTATCCAGGGGGGCCGGGGAGCTGTTTTTT. This sequence encodes CAWSVSRGAGELFF.

This clone was seen just once. The chain recombines TRBV3-1 (or the pseudogene TRBV3-2) with TRBJ2-5; a weak D match, TRBD1 (6 bases). The CDR3 covers 12 residues. Looked up from germline, CDR1 is LGHDT and CDR2 is YNNKEL (reference sequence). V shed 8 bases and J shed 5 bases, with 12 bases lying between them. This CDR3 is CASSDRFETQYF. The CDR3, as DNA: TGTGCCAGCTCAGACAGGTTTGAGACCCAGTACTTC.

The gene calls are TRBV28 and TRBJ1-4; 8 bases align to TRBD1. The CDR3 covers 17 residues. The V gene end was trimmed by 5 bases and the J gene end by 2 bases; junction bases not matched to a gene: 10. CDR1 MDHEN and CDR2 SYDVKM come from the germline V gene. CDR3 in amino acids: CASSPPGQGITNEKLFF. The CDR3 DNA follows: TGTGCCAGCAGTCCTCCTGGACAGGGAATTACTAATGAAAAACTGTTTTTT.

This clone was recorded once. In DNA, the CDR3 is TGTGCCAGCAGCTTAGGTGGGAGCGGGGGCAGCACAGATACGCAGTATTTT. Its protein is CASSLGGSGGSTDTQYF. J is TRBJ2-3 and V is TRBV7-3; TRBD2 aligns across 8 bases. CDR3 length: 17 amino acids. V dropped 2 bases and J dropped 0; count of bases not matched to a gene: 7. The germline V gene has CDR1 SGHTA and CDR2 FQGTGA.